This TCR beta chain was identified during a study of blood T cell repertoires in COVID-19 (dated by TCRdb to 2020 to 2022). Study-level background: Samples from collaborators originated in the United States, Italy and Spain and spanned both the acute and convalescent phases of COVID-19. Deeply sampled blood TCRbeta repertoires from subjects exposed to, actively infected with, or recovered from COVID-19 were included in the dataset. Where available, HLA class I and class II types were taken from metadata supplied by the sample provider and were not determined by assay-based typing. A de-identified subject ID, COVID-19 status, age in years and sex were almost always included in the sample metadata. The material from the prospective study consisted of cDNA or gDNA derived from T cells, B-cell-depleted T cells, or PBMCs. The repertoires were released in a freely available public database meant as a resource for research on the immune response to SARS-CoV-2. Samples came from the ongoing ImmuneRACE study (first 160 participants) plus 1,254 subjects from 6 global collaborators.

Participants in the prospective study were aged about 18 to 89 years, lived in 24 United States geographic areas, and enrolled through a virtual design. To assign participants to cohorts, the prospective study relied on clinical history that participants themselves reported in a screening survey and a study questionnaire. Recovered participants in ImmuneRACE Cohort 3 were defined as having two consecutive negative NP/OP PCR tests, clearance from a healthcare professional, or resolution of symptoms. Each participant in the prospective study had whole blood, serum and a nasopharyngeal or oropharyngeal swab collected by mobile phlebotomists. Over a roughly 2-month period, participants in the prospective study had the option of providing additional blood draws and questionnaires. Before DNA extraction, blood samples from the prospective study were shipped at room temperature or frozen. Results and caveats for the whole study, not just this receptor: The amount of clinical and demographic metadata varied by source and participant and was provided uncurated.

TCRbeta CDR3 regions were amplified from genomic DNA using the immunoSEQ Assay, a bias-controlled multiplex PCR. The published analysis was carried out like this. Within the assay, amplification of reference gene primers was used to estimate how many nucleated cells each sample contained. Sequence reads were collapsed and filtered to measure the absolute abundance of every unique TCRbeta CDR3 rearrangement. For each sample, productive Simpson clonality was calculated as the square root of Simpson's diversity index across productive rearrangements. In TCRdb, the immuneACCESS table is reduced to in-frame sequences with V and J assigned. These tables do not hold every clone; where another copy was compared, an unresolved V gene accounts for under half, and the others remain unexplained. That table supplies the V and J calls and clone size; D and trimming were determined from the DNA. The sample table contains about 400,000 clones; only one count was recorded for more than 75% of them. 2.5% to 3% of the sample rests with the top ten.

This clone was observed a few times. No antigen is known for it. No quality values exist for individual bases; no much larger clone is one base distant. From the cysteine up to the phenylalanine, the CDR3 has a length of 15 residues. Here the CDR3 DNA is all that survives: 45 bases in frame from base 1. Relative to germline, V is 2 bases shorter and J is 10 bases shorter, with 16 bases between their ends. CDR1 and CDR2 (SGHNT, YYREEE) derive from the germline V gene (reference sequence). The TCR originated in a woman aged 30 to 39 who had recovered from COVID-19. Sequencing was performed on PBMCs or T cells enriched from blood (not recorded which). In this chain, TRBV5-4 is recombined with TRBJ1-6; the best D guess is TRBD1, with 5 bases matching. The DNA sequence follows: TGTGCCAGCAGCTTAGGGCAGGGAAGAGAATCACCCCTCCACTTT. The encoded protein is CASSLGQGRESPLHF.